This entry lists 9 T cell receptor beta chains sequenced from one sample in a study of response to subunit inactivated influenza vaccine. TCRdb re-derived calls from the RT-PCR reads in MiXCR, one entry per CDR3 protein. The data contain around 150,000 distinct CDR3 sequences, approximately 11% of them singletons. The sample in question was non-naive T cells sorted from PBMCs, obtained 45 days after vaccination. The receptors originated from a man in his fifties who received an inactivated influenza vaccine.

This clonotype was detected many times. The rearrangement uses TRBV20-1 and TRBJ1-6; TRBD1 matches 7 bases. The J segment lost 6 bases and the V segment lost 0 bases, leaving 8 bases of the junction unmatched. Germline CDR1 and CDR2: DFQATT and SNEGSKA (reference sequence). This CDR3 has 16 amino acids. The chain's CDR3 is CSAREANRGANSPLHF. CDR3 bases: TGCAGTGCTAGAGAAGCTAACAGGGGCGCTAATTCACCCCTCCACTTT.

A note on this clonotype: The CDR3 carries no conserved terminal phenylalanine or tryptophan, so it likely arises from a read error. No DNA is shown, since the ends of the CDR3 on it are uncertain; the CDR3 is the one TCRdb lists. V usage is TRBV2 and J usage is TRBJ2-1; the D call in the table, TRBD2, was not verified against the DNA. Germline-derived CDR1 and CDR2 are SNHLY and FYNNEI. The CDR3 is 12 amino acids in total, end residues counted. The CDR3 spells CASSAQPGPRFL.

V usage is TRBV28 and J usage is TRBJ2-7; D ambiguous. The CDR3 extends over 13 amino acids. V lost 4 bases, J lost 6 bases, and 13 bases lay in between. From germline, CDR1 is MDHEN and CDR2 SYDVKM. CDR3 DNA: TGTGCCAGCAGTTACACGAGCTCGGGCGAGCAGTACTTC. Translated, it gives CASSYTSSGEQYF.

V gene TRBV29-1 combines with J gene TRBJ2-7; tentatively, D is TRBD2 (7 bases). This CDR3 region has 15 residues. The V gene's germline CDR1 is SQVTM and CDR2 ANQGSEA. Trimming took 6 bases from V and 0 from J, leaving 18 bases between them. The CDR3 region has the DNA TGCAGCGTCAAAAGCGGGGTAGGGGGCTCCTACGAGCAGTACTTC. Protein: CSVKSGVGGSYEQYF.

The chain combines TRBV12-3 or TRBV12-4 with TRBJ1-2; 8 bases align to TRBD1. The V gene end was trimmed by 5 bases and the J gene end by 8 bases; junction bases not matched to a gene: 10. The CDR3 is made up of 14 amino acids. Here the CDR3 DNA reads TGTGCCAGCAGTGCCCGGACAGGGCTGGGCGGCTACACCTTC. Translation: CASSARTGLGGYTF.

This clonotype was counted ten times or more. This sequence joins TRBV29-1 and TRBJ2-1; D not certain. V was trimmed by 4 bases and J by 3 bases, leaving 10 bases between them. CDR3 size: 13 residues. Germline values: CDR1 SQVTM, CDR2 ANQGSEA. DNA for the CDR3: TGCAGCGTTGTCGTTGTCTTCTACAATGAGCAGTTCTTC. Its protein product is CSVVVVFYNEQFF.

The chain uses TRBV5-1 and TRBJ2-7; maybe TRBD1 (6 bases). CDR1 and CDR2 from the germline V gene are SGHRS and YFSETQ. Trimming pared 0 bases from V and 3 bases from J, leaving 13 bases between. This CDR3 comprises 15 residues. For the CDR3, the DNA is TGCGCCAGCAGCTTGGTTGCAGGGGAGAACTACGAGCAGTACTTC. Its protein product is CASSLVAGENYEQYF.

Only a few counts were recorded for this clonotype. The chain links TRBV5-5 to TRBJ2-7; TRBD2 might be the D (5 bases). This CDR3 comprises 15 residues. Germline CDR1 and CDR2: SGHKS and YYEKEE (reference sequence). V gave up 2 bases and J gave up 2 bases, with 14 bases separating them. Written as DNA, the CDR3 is TGTGCCAGCAGCTTTGGGGTAGCGCTTACCTACGAGCAGTACTTC. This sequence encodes CASSFGVALTYEQYF.

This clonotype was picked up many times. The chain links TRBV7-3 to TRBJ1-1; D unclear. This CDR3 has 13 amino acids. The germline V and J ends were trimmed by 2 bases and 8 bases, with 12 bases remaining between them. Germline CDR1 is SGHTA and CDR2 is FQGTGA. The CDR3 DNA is TGTGCCAGCAGCTTAGATATGGTGTCGGAAGCTTTCTTT. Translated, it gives CASSLDMVSEAFF.